This T cell receptor beta chain was sequenced in a study of blood T cells in healthy people across ages. Study-wide findings and caveats: Measured against age, TCR beta diversity per million T cells decreased in a roughly linear manner.

Many counts were recorded for this clonotype. Its antigen remains unknown. Together with a sample-barcoded 5' primer, a J-beta primer mix was included in a second PCR lasting about 7 to 12 cycles. One entry per CDR3 protein results from TCRdb running MiXCR on the 5' RACE reads. The data contain under 950,000 distinct CDR3 sequences, 22% of them singletons. CDR3 length: 12 residues. Trimming left V 7 bases short and J 5 bases short, with 14 bases between. Germline V gene lookup returns CDR1 SQVTM and CDR2 ANQGSEA. This TCR derives from a man between 65 and 85 years old in good health. The chain uses TRBV29-1 and TRBJ2-5; a possible D gene is TRBD2 (5 bases). Material for sequencing was blood. The CDR3 here is CSAGRWRETQYF. CDR3 sequence (DNA): TGCAGCGCTGGACGGTGGAGGGAGACCCAGTACTTC.